The clone carrying this T cell receptor (beta chain) was observed at least ten times. Its target is not known. The data are from a study of T-cell reconstitution after alpha-beta-depleted transplantation in children. The TCRbeta library incorporated unique molecular identifiers. TCRdb reprocessed the PCR reads via MiXCR and lists one record per CDR3 protein. Among hundreds of thousands of distinct CDR3 sequences, about 12% were seen once, and the ten largest hold around 0.79%. The germline V and J ends were trimmed by 1 base and 4 bases, with 9 bases remaining between them. Germline V CDR1 and CDR2: SGHVS, FNYEAQ. The length of the CDR3 is 14 residues. Whole-study results and caveats: High day-60 TCRbeta diversity in some patients came from surviving recipient T cells and thymic progenitors. As was reported, about two months after transplant, alpha-beta T cells came from several hundred expanded graft clones. T cells produced anew were the main source of T-cell counts and diversity one year after transplant.

The clonotype comes from a girl aged 2-10 years with congenital amegakaryocytic thrombocytopenia, due to receive a stem cell transplant. The chain joins TRBV7-6 to TRBJ2-3; no reliable D call. Sequencing used PBMCs, obtained before TCRalphabeta/CD19-depleted stem cell transplant. Here the CDR3 reads CASSLVRAPDTQYF. CDR3 in DNA: TGTGCCAGCAGCTTAGTTCGGGCGCCAGATACGCAGTATTTT.